This TCR beta chain was identified during a study of blood T cell repertoires in COVID-19 (dated by TCRdb to the early 2020s). Study-wide context: The collaborator samples originated in the United States, Italy and Spain and spanned the acute and convalescent phases of COVID-19. Where available, HLA class I and class II types were obtained from metadata supplied by the sample provider rather than from assay-based typing. Subjects who had been exposed to COVID-19, were actively infected with it, or had recovered from it provided the deeply sampled blood TCRbeta repertoires that made up the dataset. The samples were drawn from the first 160 participants of the ongoing ImmuneRACE study and from 950 to 1,500 subjects provided by 6 global collaborators. Sample metadata almost always included a de-identified subject ID, COVID-19 status, age in years and sex. The repertoires were released in a freely available public database intended as a resource for research on the immune response to SARS-CoV-2. The material from the prospective study consisted of cDNA or gDNA derived from T cells, B-cell-depleted T cells, or PBMCs.

Collaborating institutions collected whole blood in K2EDTA tubes following their own protocols. For TCRbeta analysis, collaborator samples were shipped as frozen whole blood, as isolated PBMCs, or as DNA extracted from either sample type. General conclusions and limits of the study: The quantity of clinical and demographic metadata differed by source and by participant and was supplied without curation.

Deletion took 8 bases off V and 2 bases off J, with a span of 22 bases between the germline ends. Including the terminal cysteine and phenylalanine, the CDR3 comprises 16 residues. Here the CDR3 DNA is all that survives: 48 bases in frame from base 1. Ten or more counts support this clone. Its antigen is not yet known. No clone much larger than this one lies a single base away; base qualities are absent. The immunoSEQ Assay, a bias-controlled multiplex PCR, was used to amplify TCRbeta CDR3 regions from genomic DNA. The original methods were these. Nucleated cell counts per sample were estimated from amplification of reference gene primers within the assay. Sequence reads were collapsed and filtered to measure the absolute abundance of every unique TCRbeta CDR3 rearrangement. Productive Simpson clonality was computed per sample as the square root of Simpson's diversity index over productive rearrangements. TCRdb retrieved this table from immuneACCESS and kept in-frame rearrangements only. Not all clones are present; in checked studies, unresolved V genes account for under half, and no reason is known for the remainder. V, J and clone size reflect that table, while D and trimming were determined from the DNA. For this sample there are tens of thousands of clones; 60% to 85% appear just once. Roughly half of the sample comes from the top ten.

The sample comprised peripheral blood. This receptor was identified in a woman of 80 years or more with acute or convalescent COVID-19. In this chain, TRBV23-1 is recombined with TRBJ2-7; TRBD2 might be the D gene, on 5 matching bases. TRBV23-1 is flagged as an ORF with uncertain function. The DNA sequence is TGCGCCAGCTCCCTAGAGGAGGCAACCGCTACCTACGAGCAGTACTTC. Its translation reads: CASSLEEATATYEQYF.